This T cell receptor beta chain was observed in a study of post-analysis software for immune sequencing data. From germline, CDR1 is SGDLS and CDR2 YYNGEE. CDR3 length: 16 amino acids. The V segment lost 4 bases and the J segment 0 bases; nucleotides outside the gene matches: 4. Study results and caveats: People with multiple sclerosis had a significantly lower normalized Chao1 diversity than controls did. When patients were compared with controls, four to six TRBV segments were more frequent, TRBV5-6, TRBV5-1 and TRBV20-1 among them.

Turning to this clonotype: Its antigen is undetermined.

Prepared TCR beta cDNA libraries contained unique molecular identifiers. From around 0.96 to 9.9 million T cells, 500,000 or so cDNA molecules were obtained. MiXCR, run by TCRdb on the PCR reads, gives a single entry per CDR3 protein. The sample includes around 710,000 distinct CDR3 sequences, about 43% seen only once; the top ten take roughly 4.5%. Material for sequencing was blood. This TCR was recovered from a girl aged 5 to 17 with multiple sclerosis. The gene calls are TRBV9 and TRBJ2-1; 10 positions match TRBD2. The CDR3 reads CASSYLAGASYNEQFF. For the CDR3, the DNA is TGTGCCAGCAGCTACCTAGCGGGGGCCTCCTACAATGAGCAGTTCTTC.